Included here is one T cell receptor (beta chain) sequence, with context. Its antigen is still unknown. Each CDR3 protein gets one entry after TCRdb re-called the 5' RACE reads with MiXCR. The repertoire holds just over 350,000 distinct CDR3 sequences, 20% to 25% seen once, with around 14% in the top ten. This specimen belongs to a study of CD8 T cells in ankylosing spondylitis. Study-wide results and caveats: Relatively scarce in peripheral blood, disease-linked clones were CD8+.

V was shortened by 3 bases and J by 5 bases, with 7 bases between the two germline ends. The CDR3 extends over 12 amino acids. Germline V lookup: CDR1 DFQATT, CDR2 SNEGSKA (reference sequence). The specimen was blood, either unsorted or a sorted T cell fraction (not recorded which). This chain links TRBV20-1 with TRBJ2-2; D is unresolved. The TCR was taken from a male donor with ankylosing spondylitis or in good health (not recorded which). As DNA, the CDR3 is TGCAGTGCTAGTATTTGGACCGGGGAGCTGTTTTTT. It codes for CSASIWTGELFF.